One and the same sample provided the 11 T cell receptor beta chains below, sequenced in a study of CD8 T cells in Susac syndrome. RNA, at about 0.45 to 1 ug, was reverse transcribed with random hexamers. MiXCR was run by TCRdb on the immunoSEQ multiplex PCR reads, yielding one entry per CDR3 protein. The table lists roughly 130,000 distinct CDR3 sequences, just over 95% of them singletons. Specimen: CD4+ T cells from PBMCs. The receptors were sampled from a human donor with Susac syndrome.

This chain joins TRBV7-2 and TRBJ1-5; no firm D call. Trimming pared 1 base from V and 7 bases from J, leaving 5 bases between. CDR3 length: 12 amino acids. Germline assignment: CDR1 SGHTA and CDR2 FQGNSA. The CDR3 reads CASSLDLQPQHF. DNA of the CDR3: TGTGCCAGCAGCTTAGATCTCCAGCCCCAGCATTTT.

The gene calls are TRBV7-9 and TRBJ2-7; tentative D call: TRBD2 (5 bases). The germline V and J ends were trimmed by 5 bases and 2 bases, with 13 bases remaining between them. This CDR3 is 14 amino acids long. The V gene's germline CDR1 is SEHNR and CDR2 FQNEAQ (reference sequence). The CDR3 bases are TGTGCCAGCAGCCAAGGGCGGGCTCCCTACGAGCAGTACTTC. Translated: CASSQGRAPYEQYF.

The J gene is TRBJ1-2, the V gene TRBV10-3; TRBD1 might be the D (6 bases). The V gene's germline CDR1 is ENHRY and CDR2 SYGVKD. The CDR3 extends over 13 amino acids. V shed 3 bases and J shed 7 bases, with 12 bases lying between them. The CDR3 here is CAISELTGGGYTF. The CDR3 coding sequence is TGTGCCATCAGTGAATTGACAGGAGGTGGCTACACCTTC.

This rearrangement joins TRBV12-3 or TRBV12-4 to TRBJ2-1; TRBD1 agrees at 8 bases. The CDR3 covers 15 residues. V trimming: 8 bases; J trimming: 1 base; junction bases outside the gene matches: 7. In DNA, the CDR3 is TGTGCCAGCTCGCATCACAGGGGGTCCTACAATGAGCAGTTCTTC. This encodes CASSHHRGSYNEQFF.

The chain carries TRBV12-3 or TRBV12-4 and TRBJ1-5; 10 bases are a match to TRBD1. Unmatched junction bases numbered 13, after V lost 8 bases and J lost 6 bases. The length of the CDR3 is 16 residues. CDR3 sequence: CASAAGTGAKPQPQHF. The CDR3 coding sequence is TGTGCCAGCGCCGCCGGGACAGGGGCTAAGCCTCAGCCCCAGCATTTT.

The chain joins TRBV2 to TRBJ2-2, with a weak D call TRBD2 (5 bases). Germline CDR1 is SNHLY and CDR2 is FYNNEI. This CDR3 has 14 residues. Trimming removed 6 bases from V and 4 bases from J, with 12 bases in between. The CDR3 loop is CASSGNMGTGELFF. The CDR3 region has the DNA TGTGCCAGCAGCGGGAATATGGGCACCGGGGAGCTGTTTTTT.

This clonotype was detected only a few times. The rearrangement uses TRBV6-5 and TRBJ2-5; D not certain. V shed 2 bases and J shed 5 bases, with 9 bases lying between them. The germline V gene encodes CDR1 MNHEY and CDR2 SVGAGI. The CDR3 is made up of 13 amino acids. The CDR3 region has the DNA TGTGCCAGCAGTTACATGGGAAGGGAGACCCAGTACTTC. Translating it yields CASSYMGRETQYF.

This chain links TRBV20-1 with TRBJ2-1; perhaps TRBD2 as D (6 bases). V lost 2 bases and J 3 bases, leaving 14 bases between the germline ends. There are 15 residues in the CDR3. Per the germline V gene, CDR1 is DFQATT and CDR2 is SNEGSKA (reference sequence). CDR3 protein: CSARQKGTGYNEQFF. Here the CDR3 DNA reads TGCAGTGCTAGACAAAAAGGGACTGGCTACAATGAGCAGTTCTTC.

CDR3 loop: CASSRIGGWGYGYTF. CDR3 sequence (DNA): TGTGCCAGCAGCCGAATAGGGGGCTGGGGCTATGGCTACACCTTC. V usage is TRBV12-3 or TRBV12-4 and J usage is TRBJ1-2; 7 bases agree with TRBD1. The CDR3 length is 15 residues. Germline trimming cut 6 bases from V and 4 bases from J; bases unmatched to any gene: 11.

V is TRBV3-1 and J is TRBJ2-1, with 10 nucleotides matching TRBD1. Looked up from germline, CDR1 is LGHDT and CDR2 is YNNKEL (reference sequence). V shed 4 bases, J shed 7 bases, and the junction held 4 bases outside the gene matches. The CDR3 contains 14 residues. The CDR3 loop is CASSRQGAWNEQFF. The CDR3 nucleotides read TGTGCCAGCAGCCGACAGGGGGCCTGGAATGAGCAGTTCTTC.

The rearrangement joins TRBV30 to TRBJ1-4, with a possible D match to TRBD1 (5 bases). Germline CDR1 GTSNPN, CDR2 SVGIG (reference sequence). V was shortened by 3 bases and J by 0 bases, with 11 bases between the two germline ends. The CDR3 is made up of 15 amino acids. In nucleotides, the CDR3 is TGTGCCTGGAGCCGTGACAGTGCAACTAATGAAAAACTGTTTTTT. Its translation is CAWSRDSATNEKLFF.